This T cell receptor beta chain was recorded in a study of OX40 agonist ivuxolimab in advanced cancers. Study information: Cohort: approximately 79% men, mean age about 60, aged roughly 20 to 79. There were three patients with partial responses, one having hepatocellular carcinoma and two cutaneous melanoma. Overall study findings and caveats: Relative to CD4+, CD8+ T cells held more expanded clones on average.

Sampled blood was obtained at baseline, cycle 4 day 1, and cycle 7 day 1. Repertoires were generated with immunoSEQ multiplex PCR, while TCRdb's copy carries only in-frame clones and drops some. The sample has over 60,000 clones, 89% seen once; the top ten hold 0.3% to 0.45%. Points on this clone: Its cognate antigen is unknown.

CDR3 size: 14 residues. Trimming stripped 2 bases from V and 1 base from J, with 8 bases between. Germline-derived CDR1 and CDR2 are MNHEY and SMNVEV (reference sequence). Sequenced material: CD4+ or CD8+ T cells sorted from blood, taken in a trial of the OX40 agonist ivuxolimab. V gene TRBV27 combines with J gene TRBJ1-2; maybe TRBD1 (5 bases). The sequence was obtained from an adult with an advanced solid tumor such as melanoma, head and neck, liver or kidney cancer. CDR3 in DNA: TGTGCCAGCAGTTTAACAGGTTTTAACTATGGCTACACCTTC. Translation gives CASSLTGFNYGYTF.